Shown below are 8 T cell receptor beta chains from a single sample sequenced in a study of shared clonotypes between healthy human individuals. Method: immunoSEQ multiplex PCR; TCRdb's copy keeps in-frame clones and lacks some. The sample yields approximately 2.1 million clones, 90% to 95% seen once. The source material was naive CD4+ T cells from PBMCs. Documented subset: CD45RA+ positively selected. The receptors originated from a man aged 18 to 30 in good health. Some clones in this sample may be carry-over from other donors' samples.

This chain joins TRBV29-1 and TRBJ2-5, with TRBD1 identical over 10 bases. Near its end, the DNA agrees better with TRBJ2-7, so the J call may be wrong. The CDR3 runs to 15 residues. Per germline, CDR1 SQVTM and CDR2 ANQGSEA. CDR3 DNA sequence: TGCAGCGTTGTTAACACCAGGGACAGGGGCTACGAGCAGTACTTC. This translates into CSVVNTRDRGYEQYF.

The J gene is TRBJ2-5, the V gene TRBV7-7; D could derive from TRBD1 or TRBD2 (6 bases each). Looked up from germline, CDR1 is SSHAT and CDR2 is FNYEAQ (reference sequence). The length of the CDR3 is 14 residues. V lost 2 bases to trimming and J lost 4 bases, with 11 bases between them. The CDR3 sequence: CASSLQGGGETQYF. DNA for the CDR3: TGTGCCAGCAGCTTACAAGGGGGAGGAGAGACCCAGTACTTC.

The chain employs TRBV19 and TRBJ1-3; D call uncertain. CDR1 is LNHDA and CDR2 is SQIVND in the germline V gene (reference sequence). The V and J ends lost 3 bases and 0 bases respectively, with 15 bases between them. The CDR3 has 17 amino acids. Written as DNA, the CDR3 is TGTGCCAGTAGTATTTCTATGGCGGGATTCTCTGGAAACACCATATATTTT. Protein sequence: CASSISMAGFSGNTIYF.

This clone was observed once. The chain recombines TRBV5-1 with TRBJ2-1, with 11 bases aligning to TRBD2. V was clipped by 1 base and J by 10 bases; unmatched bases: 7. Per the germline V gene, CDR1 is SGHRS and CDR2 is YFSETQ. The CDR3 extends over 15 amino acids. As DNA, the CDR3 is TGCGCCAGCAGCTTGCCGACTAGCGGGGTGGGAGAGCAGTTCTTC. Its translation is CASSLPTSGVGEQFF.

V gene TRBV28 combines with J gene TRBJ1-2; perhaps TRBD1 as D (6 bases). The germline CDR1 and CDR2 sequences are MDHEN and SYDVKM. V lost 6 bases, J lost 4 bases, and 12 bases lay in between. The CDR3 contains 13 residues. CDR3 DNA sequence: TGTGCCAGCAGCATCGGGACACGCTATGGCTACACCTTC. Translation: CASSIGTRYGYTF.

The CDR3 nucleotides are TGTGCCAGCAGTCCCGTCTATGGCTACACCTTC. This gives the protein CASSPVYGYTF. The V and J genes are TRBV7-2 and TRBJ1-2; D uncertain. The V gene lost 6 bases and the J gene lost 4 bases, with 6 bases spanning the gap. This CDR3 contains 11 residues. From germline, CDR1 is SGHTA and CDR2 FQGNSA.

This chain links TRBV10-3 with TRBJ2-7; 10 bases line up with TRBD1. The CDR3 runs 14 residues. In germline, CDR1 is ENHRY, CDR2 SYGVKD. Trimming at V came to 3 bases and at J to 7 bases, leaving 6 bases not matched to a gene. The CDR3 coding sequence is TGTGCCATCAGTGACCGGACAGGGGGAGGGGAGCAGTACTTC. It translates to CAISDRTGGGEQYF.

In this sample, this clone turned up a few times. This rearrangement joins TRBV2 to TRBJ1-5; no reliable D call. The CDR3 contains 15 residues. From germline, CDR1 is SNHLY and CDR2 FYNNEI. With 4 bases removed from V and 0 bases from J, the gap between germline ends came to 10 bases. DNA for the CDR3: TGTGCCAGCAGTGGATTCCTACATAGCAATCAGCCCCAGCATTTT. Translated: CASSGFLHSNQPQHF.